The TCR beta chain described here comes from a study of Graves' ophthalmopathy and Graves' hyperthyroidism. General study results and limits: Among thyroid clonotypes expanded above 0.001 frequency, most also appeared in blood.

Orbital computed tomography and thyroid ultrasound, along with TRAb, serum thyroxine and clinical symptoms, underpinned diagnosis. From RNA, the CDR3 regions of TCR beta chains were amplified and sequenced. The first-round RT-PCR employed HTBI primers together with the Qiagen OneStep RT-PCR kit. A multiplex PCR was then performed as the second round. One entry per CDR3 protein results from TCRdb running MiXCR on the multiplex PCR reads. The sample has more than 1,000,000 distinct CDR3 sequences, about 38% seen once. The germline gives CDR1 DFQATT, CDR2 SNEGSKA (reference sequence). V lost 7 bases, J lost 7 bases, and 19 bases lay in between. This CDR3 region has 13 residues. This clonotype was recorded at least ten times. Its specificity is unknown.

This sequence originates from an adult man with Graves' hyperthyroidism. Specimen: peripheral blood or thyroid tissue (not recorded which). The chain links TRBV20-1 to TRBJ1-1; perhaps TRBD1 as D (5 bases). The CDR3 here is CSGRGGERVEAFF. CDR3 sequence (DNA): TGCAGTGGTAGGGGCGGGGAGCGAGTTGAAGCTTTCTTT.